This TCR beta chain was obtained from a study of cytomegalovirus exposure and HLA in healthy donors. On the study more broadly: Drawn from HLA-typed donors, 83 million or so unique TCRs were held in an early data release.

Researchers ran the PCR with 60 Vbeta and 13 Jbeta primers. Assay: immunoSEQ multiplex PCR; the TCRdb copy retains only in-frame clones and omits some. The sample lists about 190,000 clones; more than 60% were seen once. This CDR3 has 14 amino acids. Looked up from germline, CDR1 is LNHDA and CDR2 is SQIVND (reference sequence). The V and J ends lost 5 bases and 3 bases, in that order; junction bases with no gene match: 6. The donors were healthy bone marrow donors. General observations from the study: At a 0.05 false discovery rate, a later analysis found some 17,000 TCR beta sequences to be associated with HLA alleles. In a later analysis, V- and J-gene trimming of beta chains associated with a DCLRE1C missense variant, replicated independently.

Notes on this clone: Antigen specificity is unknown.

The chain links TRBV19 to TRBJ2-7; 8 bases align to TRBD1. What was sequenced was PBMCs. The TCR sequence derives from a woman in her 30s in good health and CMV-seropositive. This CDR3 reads CASSSPGQDYEQYF. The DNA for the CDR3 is TGTGCCAGTAGTTCACCGGGACAGGACTACGAGCAGTACTTC.